A selection of T cell receptor beta chains follows, all from one sample in a study of T cell responses to AZD1222 COVID-19 vaccine. The repertoire was sequenced with immunoSEQ multiplex PCR; TCRdb's copy has only in-frame clones and lacks some. Found here are 45,000 to 55,000 clones, around four fifths of them singletons; the top ten hold 10%. Sequenced here: peripheral blood, sampled on day 0 of AZD1222 vaccination. All receptors come from an adult in good health. CDR3s include the opening cysteine and the closing phenylalanine or tryptophan. D genes are given only for firm matches. Some rows have no size entry. The others give once, few or many, or a class for an expanded clone.

d_gene	abundance	v_gene	j_gene	CDR3nt	CDR3aa
.	.	TRBV6-5	TRBJ1-1	TGTGCCAGCAGTTATGACAGCTTGAACACTGAAGCTTTCTTT	CASSYDSLNTEAFF
.	once	TRBV28	TRBJ2-7	TGTGCCAGCAGTTTTGCGGGGACAGACTCCTACGAGCAGTACTTC	CASSFAGTDSYEQYF
TRBD2	once	TRBV3-1/TRBV3-2	TRBJ2-1	TGTGCCAGCAGACATGGCTCCGGGACTAGCGCGTTCTTC	CASRHGSGTSAFF
.	.	TRBV7-9	TRBJ2-4	TGTGCCAGCAGCTTAACCATAGCCAAAAACATTCAGTACTTC	CASSLTIAKNIQYF
.	.	TRBV18	TRBJ2-2	TGTGCCAGCCGCGGCAGAGCCGGGGAGCTGTTTTTT	CASRGRAGELFF
TRBD1	.	TRBV5-6	TRBJ1-3	TGTGCCAGCAGCTCCGACAGGGGGCAGAAAGGGAACACCATATATTTT	CASSSDRGQKGNTIYF
TRBD1	.	TRBV5-1	TRBJ1-4	TGCGCCAGCAACAGACAGGGGGCATCTAATGAAAAACTGTTTTTT	CASNRQGASNEKLFF
TRBD1	.	TRBV15	TRBJ1-4	TGTGCCACCAGCAGCCTCCGACAGGGCGGTGAAAAACTGTTTTTT	CATSSLRQGGEKLFF
TRBD1	.	TRBV4-1	TRBJ1-4	TGCGCCAGCAGCCAAGAAAGGGTCGGTGGGACAGCTAATGAAAAACTGTTTTTT	CASSQERVGGTANEKLFF
.	few	TRBV6-1	TRBJ2-7	TGTGCCAGCAGTGAGCTATGGCTCTACGAGCAGTACTTC	CASSELWLYEQYF
.	.	TRBV5-1	TRBJ1-2	TGCGCCAGCAGCTTTGGAGGGCTTAACTATGGCTACACCTTC	CASSFGGLNYGYTF
.	.	TRBV3-1/TRBV3-2	TRBJ2-1	TGTGCCAGCAGCCAGACAGGAGGGATCTACAATGAGCAGTTCTTC	CASSQTGGIYNEQFF
.	few	TRBV2	TRBJ1-5	TGTGCCAGCCGGGATGGAGGGCCTCAGCCCCAGCATTTT	CASRDGGPQPQHF